The 23 T cell receptor beta chains listed next were all sequenced from one sample in a study of CD8 T cells in ankylosing spondylitis. General study results and limits: Typical of ankylosing spondylitis blood, it appeared, was a TCR beta motif of several highly homologous variants.

MiXCR was run by TCRdb on the 5' RACE reads, yielding one entry per CDR3 protein. Of around 390,000 distinct CDR3 sequences listed, approximately 20% are singletons. What these receptors recognize is not known. Sequenced sample: blood, either unsorted or a sorted T cell fraction (not recorded which). The origin of the receptors is a male donor with ankylosing spondylitis.

This clonotype came up a few times. The V gene is TRBV7-2, the J gene TRBJ2-3; TRBD2 matches at 7 bases. The V gene end was trimmed by 0 bases and the J gene end by 6 bases; junction bases not matched to a gene: 6. Germline V gene sequence: CDR1 SGHTA, CDR2 FQGNSA. There are 15 residues in the CDR3. The CDR3 region is CASSLAAGEADTQYF. CDR3 nucleotides: TGTGCCAGCAGCTTAGCCGCGGGAGAGGCGGATACGCAGTATTTT.

This clonotype has only a few counts. This sequence joins TRBV6-5 and TRBJ2-5, with 8 bases fitting TRBD2. Germline values: CDR1 MNHEY, CDR2 SVGAGI. Trimming at V came to 2 bases and at J to 4 bases, leaving 6 bases not matched to a gene. This CDR3 comprises 15 residues. CDR3 bases: TGTGCCAGCAGTTACCAGGGGCTAGCGGGAGAGACCCAGTACTTC. It translates to CASSYQGLAGETQYF.

This clonotype was recorded a few times. The rearrangement links TRBV20-1 to TRBJ2-3, with 9 nucleotides matching TRBD2. J lost 4 bases, V lost 6 bases, and 11 bases had no gene match. Looked up from germline, CDR1 is DFQATT and CDR2 is SNEGSKA (reference sequence). The length of the CDR3 is 15 residues. DNA for the CDR3: TGCAGTGCCGGAGTTGGGACTAGCTCGGCAGATACGCAGTATTTT. It is translated as CSAGVGTSSADTQYF.

The chain carries TRBV20-1 and TRBJ2-7; 7 bases fit TRBD2. The V gene end was trimmed by 3 bases and the J gene end by 3 bases; junction bases not matched to a gene: 8. The germline CDR1 and CDR2 sequences are DFQATT and SNEGSKA (reference sequence). The CDR3 covers 14 residues. CDR3 nucleotides: TGCAGTGCTAGGGCCCTAGCGGAAAACTACGAGCAGTACTTC. Protein sequence: CSARALAENYEQYF.

The chain couples TRBV20-1 to TRBJ2-7; TRBD2 aligns across 7 bases. The CDR3 length is 15 residues. Germline CDR1 reads DFQATT; CDR2 reads SNEGSKA (reference sequence). Trimming at V came to 0 bases and at J to 0 bases, leaving 5 bases not matched to a gene. CDR3 DNA: TGCAGTGCTAGAGATGCCGGCGGGAGCTCCTACGAGCAGTACTTC. This sequence encodes CSARDAGGSSYEQYF.

The V and J genes are TRBV20-1 and TRBJ1-5; 9 positions match TRBD1. The V gene end was trimmed by 1 base and the J gene end by 6 bases; junction bases not matched to a gene: 1. The CDR3 length is 13 residues. The germline V gene has CDR1 DFQATT and CDR2 SNEGSKA (reference sequence). The CDR3 DNA is TGCAGTGCTAGAGTGGACAGGGGTCAGCCCCAGCATTTT. This gives the protein CSARVDRGQPQHF.

The rearrangement links TRBV28 to TRBJ2-5, with 8 bases aligning to TRBD2. The CDR3 extends over 14 amino acids. Germline-derived CDR1 and CDR2 are MDHEN and SYDVKM. V lost 6 bases, J lost 0 bases, and 3 bases stayed unmatched. The chain's CDR3 is CASRYSGDQETQYF. CDR3 sequence (DNA): TGTGCCAGCAGATATAGCGGGGACCAAGAGACCCAGTACTTC.

V usage is TRBV4-1 and J usage is TRBJ2-3, with no clear D. The germline V gene encodes CDR1 MGHRA and CDR2 YSYEKL. This CDR3 is 14 amino acids long. V was shortened by 2 bases and J by 5 bases, with 11 bases between the two germline ends. The CDR3 loop is CASSQHRLVDTQYF. For the CDR3, the DNA is TGCGCCAGCAGCCAACACCGACTGGTAGATACGCAGTATTTT.

This clonotype has a handful of counts. The chain combines TRBV27 with TRBJ2-4, with unresolved D. This CDR3 has 15 residues. CDR1 is MNHEY, CDR2 SMNVEV, per germline (reference sequence). V was pared by 8 bases and J by 9 bases, with 23 bases between. The CDR3 DNA follows: TGTGCCAGCGCAAGGACCGCTCTATCTTCTTTCATTCAGTACTTC. This encodes CASARTALSSFIQYF.

Only a few counts were recorded for this clonotype. The V gene is TRBV16, the J gene TRBJ1-5, with a weak D call TRBD1 (5 bases). CDR1 and CDR2 (germline): KGHSY, FQNENV. This CDR3 contains 14 residues. The V gene lost 4 bases and the J gene lost 6 bases, with 13 bases spanning the gap. The CDR3 DNA is TGTGCCAGCAGCCCAGCCCTAAGGGGTCAGCCCCAGCATTTT. This gives the protein CASSPALRGQPQHF.

This clonotype was observed a few times. The V call is TRBV28, the J call TRBJ2-2; TRBD1 agrees at 7 bases. Germline V CDR1 and CDR2: MDHEN, SYDVKM. The trim removed 7 bases at V and 0 bases at J, leaving 5 bases unmatched. The CDR3 has 15 amino acids. CDR3 DNA sequence: TGTGCCAGCATCCTAAGGGGGCCGAACACCGGGGAGCTGTTTTTT. The encoded protein is CASILRGPNTGELFF.

This clonotype appeared many times. This chain uses TRBV28 with TRBJ1-5, with D possibly TRBD1 on 6 matching bases. The CDR3 loop spans 13 amino acids. CDR1 is MDHEN, CDR2 SYDVKM, per germline. V was shortened by 10 bases and J by 5 bases, with 15 bases between the two germline ends. CDR3 bases: TGTGCCACCCTTCCTACAGGGCATCAGCCCCAGCATTTT. This translates into CATLPTGHQPQHF.

The chain combines TRBV5-1 with TRBJ2-2; D is possibly TRBD2 (5 bases). Trimming cost V 0 bases and J 5 bases, with 11 bases left between them. There are 15 residues in the CDR3. Germline CDR1 is SGHRS and CDR2 is YFSETQ. The chain's CDR3 is CASSLDGVATGELFF. CDR3 coding DNA: TGCGCCAGCAGCTTGGACGGGGTTGCGACCGGGGAGCTGTTTTTT. The whole variable domain, remainder taken from reference TRBV5-1 and TRBJ2-2, is KAGVTQTPRYLIKTRGQQVTLSCSPISGHRSVSWYQQTPGQGLQFLFEYFSETQRNKGNFPGRFSGRQFSNSRSEMNVSTLELGDSALYLCASSLDGVATGELFFGEGSRLTVL.

This clonotype showed up just a few times. The chain carries TRBV7-3 and TRBJ2-3; the match to TRBD2 covers 7 bases. Trimming cost V 4 bases and J 6 bases; bases outside gene matches: 7. CDR1 is SGHTA and CDR2 is FQGTGA in the germline V gene. The CDR3 length is 14 residues. The CDR3 spells CASSWRGSRDTQYF. Written as DNA, the CDR3 is TGTGCCAGCAGCTGGCGCGGGAGCAGGGATACGCAGTATTTT. The full variable domain, with the rest looked up from reference TRBV7-3 and TRBJ2-3, is GAGVSQTPSNKVTEKGKYVELRCDPISGHTALYWYRQSLGQGPEFLIYFQGTGAADDSGLPNDRFFAVRPEGSVSTLKIQRTERGDSAVYLCASSWRGSRDTQYFGPGTRLTVL.

The chain has TRBV20-1 and TRBJ2-1; 10 nucleotides match TRBD2. The germline V gene encodes CDR1 DFQATT and CDR2 SNEGSKA (reference sequence). J gave up 6 bases and V 2 bases, and 7 bases lay outside the gene matches. The CDR3 is 15 residues long. DNA of the CDR3: TGCAGTGCTAGAAATCCGGGACTAGCGACCAATGAGCAGTTCTTC. Translating gives CSARNPGLATNEQFF.

The J gene is TRBJ2-1, the V gene TRBV27, with D possibly TRBD2 on 5 matching bases. V lost 0 bases to trimming and J lost 8 bases, with 11 bases between them. This CDR3 has 14 residues. Germline V CDR1 and CDR2: MNHEY, SMNVEV (reference sequence). This CDR3 reads CASSLSRVVHEQFF. CDR3 nucleotide sequence: TGTGCCAGCAGTTTATCGAGGGTGGTCCATGAGCAGTTCTTC.

This clonotype has more than one count but fewer than ten. The CDR3 loop is CASSTHHASNQPQHF. In DNA, the CDR3 is TGTGCCAGCAGCACCCACCACGCATCCAATCAGCCCCAGCATTTT. This rearrangement joins TRBV7-2 to TRBJ1-5; no definite D call. The germline CDR1 and CDR2 sequences are SGHTA and FQGNSA. Trimming pared 5 bases from V and 3 bases from J, leaving 14 bases between. The CDR3 loop spans 15 amino acids.

This clonotype has only a few counts. The chain carries TRBV12-3 or TRBV12-4 and TRBJ2-7; possibly TRBD1 for D (5 bases). The CDR3 is 14 amino acids. V gave up 3 bases and J gave up 5 bases, with 14 bases separating them. CDR3 loop: CASSFLDRENEQYF. The DNA for the CDR3 is TGTGCCAGCAGTTTCCTTGACAGAGAAAACGAGCAGTACTTC.

The chain recombines TRBV7-8 with TRBJ2-7; no clear D gene. V dropped 1 base and J dropped 3 bases, with 10 bases sitting between them. The CDR3 runs 14 residues. Germline CDR1 is SGHVS and CDR2 is FQNEAQ. CDR3 in DNA: TGTGCCAGCAGCTTAGGAGGCTGGGGCTACGAGCAGTACTTC. It is translated as CASSLGGWGYEQYF.

This clonotype was detected only a few times. The chain couples TRBV18 to TRBJ1-1; D gene ambiguous. V was cut by 3 bases and J by 5 bases, with 13 bases left in between. Germline lookup yields CDR1 KGHSH and CDR2 LQKENI. The CDR3 totals 14 residues. CDR3 sequence: CASSPYSLGTEAFF. Written as DNA, the CDR3 is TGTGCCAGCTCACCTTACAGCCTGGGAACTGAAGCTTTCTTT.

This clonotype was observed a handful of times. The chain is built from TRBV7-9 and TRBJ2-5, with 7 bases that match TRBD1. Unmatched junction bases numbered 3, after V lost 5 bases and J lost 0 bases. CDR1 and CDR2 (germline): SEHNR, FQNEAQ (reference sequence). The CDR3 loop spans 14 amino acids. The CDR3 DNA is TGTGCCAGCAGCCGGGACAGCCACCAAGAGACCCAGTACTTC. The encoded protein is CASSRDSHQETQYF.

The chain combines TRBV5-6 with TRBJ1-3; D unclear. The CDR3 has 14 residues. Germline V gene data show CDR1 as SGHDT and CDR2 as YYEEEE. V lost 4 bases, J lost 9 bases, and 17 bases lay in between. The DNA of the CDR3 is TGTGCCAGCAGCCCTGGGCTAGCCGGCGGCACCATATATTTT. Translating gives CASSPGLAGGTIYF.

The chain employs TRBV9 and TRBJ2-7; possible D gene TRBD2, 6 bases. V was pared by 2 bases and J by 5 bases, with 14 bases between. This CDR3 has 14 amino acids. Germline CDR1 SGDLS, CDR2 YYNGEE. The DNA of the CDR3 is TGTGCCAGCAGCGTGCTGCCGGGGGAGAACGAGCAGTACTTC. Translation gives CASSVLPGENEQYF.